Below, 5 T cell receptor beta chains from the same sample are listed, as sequenced in a study of blood T cell repertoires in COVID-19. Clones were sequenced by immunoSEQ multiplex PCR, and TCRdb holds only the in-frame ones, with some missing. Of 300,000 or so clones listed, roughly 90% are singletons. Source material: peripheral blood. The receptors derive from a woman in her 30s with COVID-19, enrolled during active disease.

The CDR3 region has the DNA TGTGCCAGCAGTAGGACAGGGACTGAAGCTTTCTTT. Protein: CASSRTGTEAFF. This chain joins TRBV6-5 and TRBJ1-1, with TRBD1 matching 8 bases. The CDR3 consists of 12 residues. V lost 5 bases to trimming and J lost 5 bases; unmatched junction nucleotides: 1. Germline V gene lookup returns CDR1 MNHEY and CDR2 SVGAGI.

On this clone: This specimen includes other DNA sequences encoding the same CDR3. This chain joins TRBV19 and TRBJ2-6; D gene uncertain. Trimming stripped 3 bases from V and 0 bases from J, with 6 bases between. CDR3 size: 15 residues. Per the germline V gene, CDR1 is LNHDA and CDR2 is SQIVND (reference sequence). The CDR3 loop reads CASSISGSGANVLTF. The CDR3 DNA follows: TGTGCCAGTAGTATCTCGGGCTCTGGGGCCAACGTCCTGACTTTC. The full variable domain, rest sourced from reference TRBV19 and TRBJ2-6, is DGGITQSPKYLFRKEGQNVTLSCEQNLNHDAMYWYRQDPGQGLRLIYYSQIVNDFQKGDIAEGYSVSREKKESFPLTVTSAQKNPTAFYLCASSISGSGANVLTFGAGSRLTVL.

The V call is TRBV2, the J call TRBJ2-2, with 11 bases identical to TRBD2. Losses at the gene ends were 3 bases for V and 4 bases for J; bases not matched to a gene: 10. CDR1 is SNHLY and CDR2 is FYNNEI in the germline V gene. The CDR3 runs to 18 residues. This CDR3 is CASSEVSGRARGTGELFF. CDR3 in DNA: TGTGCCAGCAGTGAGGTTAGCGGGAGGGCCCGAGGCACCGGGGAGCTGTTTTTT.

The rearrangement links TRBV5-1 to TRBJ2-5; D is unresolved. Germline CDR1 is SGHRS and CDR2 is YFSETQ. V shed 0 bases and J shed 3 bases, with 3 bases lying between them. This CDR3 is 12 amino acids long. In DNA, the CDR3 is TGCGCCAGCAGCTTGGTTAAAGAGACCCAGTACTTC. Its translation: CASSLVKETQYF.

This clone has a single count. CDR3 protein: CASSPHQGQAEAFF. In DNA, the CDR3 is TGTGCCAGCAGCCCACATCAGGGACAGGCTGAAGCTTTCTTT. V is TRBV11-2 and J is TRBJ1-1; 8 positions match TRBD1. The CDR3 contains 14 residues. Losses at the gene ends were 5 bases for V and 6 bases for J; bases not matched to a gene: 8. CDR1 and CDR2 (germline): SGHAT, FQNNGV. Drawing the rest from reference TRBV11-2 and TRBJ1-1, the complete variable domain is EAGVAQSPRYKIIEKRQSVAFWCNPISGHATLYWYQQILGQGPKLLIQFQNNGVVDDSQLPKDRFSAERLKGVDSTLKIQPAKLEDSAVYLCASSPHQGQAEAFFGQGTRLTVV.